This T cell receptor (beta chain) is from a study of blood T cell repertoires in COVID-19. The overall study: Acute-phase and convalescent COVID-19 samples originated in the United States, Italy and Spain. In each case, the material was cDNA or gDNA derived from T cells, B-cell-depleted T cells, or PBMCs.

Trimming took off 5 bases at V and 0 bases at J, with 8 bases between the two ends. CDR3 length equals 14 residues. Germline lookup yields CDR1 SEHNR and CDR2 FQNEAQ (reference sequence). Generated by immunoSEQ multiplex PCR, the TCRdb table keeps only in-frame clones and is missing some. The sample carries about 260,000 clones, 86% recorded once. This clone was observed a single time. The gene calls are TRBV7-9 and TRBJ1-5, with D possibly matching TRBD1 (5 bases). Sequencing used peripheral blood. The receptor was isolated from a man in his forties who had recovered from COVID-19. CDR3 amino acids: CASSPGVSNQPQHF. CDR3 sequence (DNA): TGTGCCAGCAGCCCGGGGGTTAGCAATCAGCCCCAGCATTTT.